Listed below are T cell receptor beta chains from one sample, sequenced in a study of T cell responses to AZD1222 COVID-19 vaccine. The repertoire was sequenced with immunoSEQ multiplex PCR; TCRdb's copy has only in-frame clones and lacks some. The table lists about 170,000 clones, approximately 90% of them singletons, with 6.5% to 7% in the top ten. The sample was peripheral blood, taken on day 0 of AZD1222 vaccination. Every receptor here comes from an adult in good health. The CDR3 runs from the conserved cysteine through the conserved F or W. The D gene is left open where the match is weak.

V gene,D gene,J gene,CDR3 protein,CDR3 DNA
TRBV4-1,TRBD2,TRBJ2-1,CASSRGLAGNSYNEQFF,TGCGCCAGCAGCCGAGGACTAGCGGGGAACTCCTACAATGAGCAGTTCTTC
TRBV7-6,-,TRBJ2-7,CASSPGVNSYEQYF,TGTGCCAGCAGCCCGGGTGTCAACTCCTACGAGCAGTACTTC
TRBV29-1,-,TRBJ2-3,CSVVGAGTDTQYF,TGCAGCGTTGTCGGGGCTGGCACAGATACGCAGTATTTT
TRBV2,-,TRBJ1-1,CASSEVGGLNTEAFF,TGTGCCAGCAGTGAAGTGGGGGGATTGAACACTGAAGCTTTCTTT
TRBV6-6,-,TRBJ1-4,CASSYGTSSEKLFF,TGTGCCAGCAGTTACGGGACGTCTTCTGAAAAACTGTTTTTT
TRBV6-5,-,TRBJ1-2,CASSYQDRSYGYTF,TGTGCCAGCAGTTACCAGGACAGATCCTATGGCTACACCTTC
TRBV12-3/TRBV12-4,-,TRBJ1-1,CASNLRFAEGAFF,TGTGCCAGCAACCTCAGGTTTGCTGAGGGGGCTTTCTTT
TRBV7-6,-,TRBJ2-7,CASSFRVGNYEQYF,TGTGCCAGCAGCTTCCGGGTGGGGAACTACGAGCAGTACTTC
TRBV27,-,TRBJ1-4,CASSLRGFINEKLFF,TGTGCCAGCAGTTTGAGGGGGTTTATTAATGAAAAACTGTTTTTT
TRBV5-4,-,TRBJ2-5,CASSLGTGRNQETQYF,TGTGCCAGCAGCTTGGGTACAGGGAGGAACCAAGAGACCCAGTACTTC
TRBV27,-,TRBJ2-7,CASSFRQEVHEQYF,TGTGCCAGCAGTTTTAGGCAGGAAGTTCACGAGCAGTACTTC
TRBV4-2,-,TRBJ2-7,CASSHEWGNEQYF,TGTGCCAGCAGCCATGAATGGGGTAACGAGCAGTACTTC
TRBV30,TRBD2,TRBJ2-3,CAWSVTSGGDTQYF,TGTGCCTGGAGTGTGACTAGCGGGGGGGATACGCAGTATTTT
TRBV5-5,-,TRBJ1-2,CASSAGTNYGYTF,TGTGCCAGCAGTGCCGGGACAAACTATGGCTACACCTTC
TRBV9,-,TRBJ2-3,CASSVGDTDTQYF,TGTGCCAGCAGCGTAGGGGACACAGATACGCAGTATTTT
TRBV28,-,TRBJ2-3,CASRSGSTHTQYF,TGTGCCAGCAGATCGGGATCCACGCATACGCAGTATTTT
TRBV4-2,-,TRBJ1-2,CASSQDRWNPKLGYTF,TGTGCCAGCAGCCAAGATCGATGGAACCCAAAGCTTGGCTACACCTTC
TRBV3-1/TRBV3-2,-,TRBJ2-3,CASSLQATDTQYF,TGTGCCAGCAGCCTACAGGCCACAGATACGCAGTATTTT
TRBV6-5,-,TRBJ1-3,CASQGPGNTIYF,TGTGCCAGCCAGGGGCCAGGAAACACCATATATTTT
TRBV6-5,TRBD2,TRBJ2-3,CASRTSGGAGQYF,TGTGCCAGCAGGACTAGCGGAGGTGCGGGGCAGTATTTT